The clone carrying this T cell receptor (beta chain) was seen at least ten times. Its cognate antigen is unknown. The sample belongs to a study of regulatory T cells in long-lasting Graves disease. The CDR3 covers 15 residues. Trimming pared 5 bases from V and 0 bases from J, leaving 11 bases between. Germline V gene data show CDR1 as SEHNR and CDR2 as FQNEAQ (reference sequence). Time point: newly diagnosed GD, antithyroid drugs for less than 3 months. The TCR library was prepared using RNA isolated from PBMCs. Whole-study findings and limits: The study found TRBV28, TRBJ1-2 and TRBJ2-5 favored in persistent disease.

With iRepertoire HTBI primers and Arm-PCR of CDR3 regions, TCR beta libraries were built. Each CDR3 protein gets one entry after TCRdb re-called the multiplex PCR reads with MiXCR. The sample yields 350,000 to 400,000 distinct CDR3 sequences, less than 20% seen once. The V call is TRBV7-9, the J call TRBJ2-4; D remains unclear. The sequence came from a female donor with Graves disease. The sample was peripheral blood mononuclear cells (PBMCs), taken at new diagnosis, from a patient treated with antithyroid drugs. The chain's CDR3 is CASSPRALAKNIQYF. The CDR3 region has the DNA TGTGCCAGCAGCCCCCGGGCGCTAGCCAAAAACATTCAGTACTTC.